This T cell receptor (beta chain) comes out of a study of radiotherapy plus CTLA-4 blockade in lung cancer. In the study overall: Of all patients, around 19% responded objectively and approximately 29% showed disease control.

Remarks on this clone: What it binds is unknown.

Patients in the study, people with chemo-refractory metastatic non-small-cell lung cancer, received focal radiation plus ipilimumab CTLA-4 blockade. Whole-study findings and limits: Tumor-origin TCR clones grew in blood after radiotherapy plus ipilimumab. Early shifts in blood T cell clones, with interferon-beta, reportedly predicted response best.

The method was immunoSEQ multiplex PCR; TCRdb's version includes in-frame clones alone and lacks a portion of them. The table includes about 60,000 clones, more than 60% detected once. The TCR originated in a human donor with non-small cell lung cancer who had a partial response to radiotherapy plus ipilimumab. Sequenced here: peripheral blood, sampled from a patient treated with radiotherapy plus ipilimumab.

In DNA, the CDR3 is TGTGCCTGGAGTTCCCTTGACAGAGCCAAATTGTATAGCAATCAGCCCCAGCATTTT. Translating gives CAWSSLDRAKLYSNQPQHF. This chain uses TRBV30 with TRBJ1-5, with D possibly being TRBD1 (5 bases). Trimming shortened V by 2 bases and J by 0 bases, and 23 bases separated the two germline ends. The CDR3 loop spans 19 amino acids. Germline-derived CDR1 and CDR2 are GTSNPN and SVGIG (reference sequence).